The sequence of this T cell receptor beta chain was determined in a study of glioma-infiltrating T cells. Looking at the study overall: Samples included WHO grade II oligodendrogliomas or astrocytomas and initial-diagnosis grade IV glioblastomas. Before surgery, glioma patients received dexamethasone for at most six days. Target coverage was about 4.5- to 10-fold for approximately 1 million blood T cells.

Using RNA template, CDR3s of TCR alpha and beta were amplified with iRepertoire arm-PCR. TCRdb processed the multiplex PCR reads anew with MiXCR; each CDR3 protein has one entry. Of about 400,000 distinct CDR3 sequences detected, around 45% appear once; the ten largest clones hold around 12%. From germline, CDR1 is MDHEN and CDR2 SYDVKM. The CDR3 is 16 residues long. Germline trimming cut 9 bases from V and 7 bases from J; bases unmatched to any gene: 16. The material sequenced was glioma tissue, nonneoplastic brain tissue, or PBMCs (not recorded which). The TCR originated in a human donor with low-grade glioma or glioblastoma, undergoing nonglioma brain surgery, or in good health (not recorded which). This chain connects TRBV28 to TRBJ2-1; TRBD1 agrees at 9 bases. CDR3 bases: TGTGCCAGACTCCACAGGGGGCGGCTAGCCGGTAATGAGCAGTTCTTC. As protein: CARLHRGRLAGNEQFF.